The 32 T cell receptor beta chains below all came from one sample that was sequenced in a study of cytomegalovirus exposure and HLA in healthy donors. PCR involved 60 Vbeta and 13 Jbeta primers. Here immunoSEQ multiplex PCR was the method, and the copy in TCRdb shows in-frame clones only, minus some. Among around 150,000 clones listed, nearly 80% were seen once. What was sequenced was PBMCs. The receptor source for this set is a man aged 30 to 45 in good health and CMV-seronegative.

The rearrangement links TRBV10-3 to TRBJ2-5, with TRBD2 matching over 7 bases. The CDR3 length is 14 residues. In germline, CDR1 is ENHRY, CDR2 SYGVKD. V dropped 2 bases and J dropped 4; count of bases not matched to a gene: 4. The CDR3 DNA reads as TGTGCCATCAGTGAGGGGGAGGGTGCAGAGACCCAGTACTTC. Its protein product is CAISEGEGAETQYF.

V and J are TRBV6-5 and TRBJ1-1; perhaps TRBD1 as D (5 bases). The CDR3 is made up of 15 amino acids. Deletions cut 5 bases from V and 2 bases from J, with 15 bases between. Per the germline V gene, CDR1 is MNHEY and CDR2 is SVGAGI. Written as DNA, the CDR3 is TGTGCCAGCAGTGGCGGCGGGGCGAGTAACACTGAAGCTTTCTTT. Its protein is CASSGGGASNTEAFF.

The V gene is TRBV7-9, the J gene TRBJ2-7; 11 bases fit TRBD1. The junction had 7 bases not matched to a gene; V was cut back by 1 base and J by 5 bases. Germline loops: CDR1 SEHNR, CDR2 FQNEAQ (reference sequence). The CDR3 contains 16 residues. The CDR3 loop is CASSLVGDRGYHEQYF. The CDR3 nucleotides read TGTGCCAGCAGCTTAGTCGGGGACAGGGGGTACCACGAGCAGTACTTC.

The rearrangement uses TRBV7-9 and TRBJ2-1; TRBD2 is a possible D gene (5 bases). The germline V gene has CDR1 SEHNR and CDR2 FQNEAQ (reference sequence). CDR3 length equals 13 residues. V was shortened by 10 bases and J by 7 bases, with 17 bases between the two germline ends. The CDR3 DNA is TGTGCCACCTCTAGGACGGGGTGGAATGAGCAGTTCTTC. It encodes CATSRTGWNEQFF.

The V call is TRBV4-2, the J call TRBJ2-7; D uncertain. CDR1 and CDR2 from the germline V gene are LGHNA and YNFKEQ. This CDR3 region has 14 residues. Trimming cost V 0 bases and J 4 bases, with 10 bases left between them. The CDR3 region has the DNA TGTGCCAGCAGCCAAGAAGGTTTCGGGTACGAGCAGTACTTC. It is translated as CASSQEGFGYEQYF.

The chain joins TRBV10-3 to TRBJ1-1; a possible D gene is TRBD1 (6 bases). This CDR3 comprises 14 residues. Germline V gives CDR1 ENHRY, CDR2 SYGVKD. V was trimmed by 0 bases and J by 4 bases, leaving 9 bases between them. The CDR3 spells CAISESGGVTEAFF. The CDR3 region has the DNA TGTGCCATCAGTGAGTCTGGGGGCGTCACTGAAGCTTTCTTT.

The V gene is TRBV4-3, the J gene TRBJ2-3, with 12 positions matching TRBD2. There are 16 residues in the CDR3. Germline loops: CDR1 LGHNA, CDR2 YSLEER. After removal of 1 base from V and 6 bases from J, the junction contained 5 bases not matched to a gene. As DNA, the CDR3 is TGCGCCAGCAGCCAAGGACTAGCGGGAGAGTACGATACGCAGTATTTT. Protein sequence: CASSQGLAGEYDTQYF.

This chain joins TRBV11-2 and TRBJ2-7; 8 nucleotides align to TRBD2. The CDR3 length is 16 residues. After removal of 4 bases from V and 1 base from J, the junction contained 9 bases not matched to a gene. Looked up from germline, CDR1 is SGHAT and CDR2 is FQNNGV. CDR3 nucleotides: TGTGCCAGCAGCTCAAGCTCCCGGGGGGGTTCCTACGAGCAGTACTTC. It translates to CASSSSSRGGSYEQYF.

The chain carries TRBV19 and TRBJ2-7, with 13 bases aligning to TRBD2. This CDR3 is 15 amino acids long. Germline CDR1 is LNHDA and CDR2 is SQIVND (reference sequence). The trim removed 6 bases at V and 2 bases at J, leaving 4 bases unmatched. CDR3 region: CASRLAGGPTYEQYF. CDR3 nucleotides: TGTGCCAGTAGACTAGCGGGAGGGCCGACCTACGAGCAGTACTTC.

The chain recombines TRBV10-3 with TRBJ2-3; TRBD2 matches 12 bases. CDR1 is ENHRY and CDR2 is SYGVKD in the germline V gene. The CDR3 is made up of 15 amino acids. V shed 10 bases, J shed 4 bases, and the junction held 9 bases outside the gene matches. Written as DNA, the CDR3 is TGTGCCACTCACCTAGCGGGAGGGCTCGCAGATACGCAGTATTTT. Its translation: CATHLAGGLADTQYF.

The J gene is TRBJ1-3, the V gene TRBV5-1; 11 bases are a match to TRBD1. The CDR3 consists of 17 residues. V lost 8 bases to trimming and J lost 0 bases; unmatched junction nucleotides: 10. Looked up from germline, CDR1 is SGHRS and CDR2 is YFSETQ. The CDR3 DNA reads as TGCGCCAGTCGGGACAGGGGGGACCGAAACTCTGGAAACACCATATATTTT. Translated: CASRDRGDRNSGNTIYF.

Turning to this clone: At one boundary the junction diverges from the germline segment, which might be a read error. The rearrangement joins TRBV28 to TRBJ2-7; 11 bases are shared with TRBD1. In germline, CDR1 is MDHEN, CDR2 SYDVKM. The CDR3 loop spans 14 amino acids. The CDR3 is CASTCGQGACGGNF. Here the CDR3 DNA reads TGTGCCAGCACCTGCGGACAGGGGGCATGTGGGGGGAACTTC.

This clone was picked up a small number of times. The CDR3 DNA sequence: TGTGCCAGCAGCGGGGGGGTAGGGGGCTACGAGCAGTACTTC. The encoded protein is CASSGGVGGYEQYF. The chain is built from TRBV5-5 and TRBJ2-7, with D possibly TRBD2 on 7 matching bases. Trimming left V 4 bases short and J 3 bases short, with 14 bases between. The CDR3 length is 14 residues. Germline values: CDR1 SGHKS, CDR2 YYEKEE (reference sequence).

This clone was detected once. This chain uses TRBV5-1 with TRBJ2-3, with 9 bases that match TRBD1. The CDR3 totals 15 residues. Germline trimming cut 4 bases from V and 3 bases from J; bases unmatched to any gene: 6. Germline V gene lookup returns CDR1 SGHRS and CDR2 YFSETQ. In DNA form, the CDR3 reads TGCGCCAGCAGCCCACAGGGGGCGAGAACAGATACGCAGTATTTT. This codes for CASSPQGARTDTQYF.

V usage is TRBV2 and J usage is TRBJ2-5, with D perhaps TRBD2 (7 bases). The CDR3 runs to 15 residues. CDR1 and CDR2 (germline): SNHLY, FYNNEI. Trimming cost V 4 bases and J 5 bases, with 17 bases left between them. The CDR3 DNA is TGTGCCAGCAGTGGGCTGGGGGGGGCTCGGGAGACCCAGTACTTC. It yields the protein CASSGLGGARETQYF.

This rearrangement joins TRBV7-9 to TRBJ2-3, with D hard to call. The CDR3 extends over 16 amino acids. Trimming stripped 5 bases from V and 1 base from J, with 16 bases between. The germline V gene has CDR1 SEHNR and CDR2 FQNEAQ (reference sequence). The DNA for the CDR3 is TGTGCCAGCAGCGTAGAACGGTCGGGTCGCACAGATACGCAGTATTTT. Residues: CASSVERSGRTDTQYF.

The chain couples TRBV19 to TRBJ1-5, with D possibly TRBD1 on 6 matching bases. Trimming stripped 6 bases from V and 2 bases from J, with 14 bases between. CDR1 and CDR2 (germline): LNHDA, SQIVND (reference sequence). CDR3 length: 15 residues. This CDR3 reads CASRPQGYGNQPQHF. The CDR3 DNA is TGTGCCAGTAGACCACAGGGTTATGGCAATCAGCCCCAGCATTTT. The variable domain in full, completed from reference TRBV19 and TRBJ1-5, reads DGGITQSPKYLFRKEGQNVTLSCEQNLNHDAMYWYRQDPGQGLRLIYYSQIVNDFQKGDIAEGYSVSREKKESFPLTVTSAQKNPTAFYLCASRPQGYGNQPQHFGDGTRLSIL.

The chain couples TRBV27 to TRBJ2-7, with 14 bases matching TRBD2. This CDR3 has 18 residues. The trim removed 5 bases at V and 6 bases at J, leaving 15 bases unmatched. Germline V gene lookup returns CDR1 MNHEY and CDR2 SMNVEV (reference sequence). In DNA, the CDR3 is TGTGCCAGCAGTCCAACGCCGAAGGGACTAGCGGGAGCGGGCGAGCAGTACTTC. Translating it yields CASSPTPKGLAGAGEQYF.

The chain carries TRBV28 and TRBJ2-1; D unclear. Germline lookup yields CDR1 MDHEN and CDR2 SYDVKM. This CDR3 comprises 16 residues. Trimming took 4 bases from V and 0 from J, leaving 13 bases between them. CDR3 loop: CASSSQEVSSYNEQFF. The CDR3 coding sequence is TGTGCCAGCAGTTCCCAAGAGGTTAGCTCCTACAATGAGCAGTTCTTC. The variable domain in full, completed from reference TRBV28 and TRBJ2-1, reads DVKVTQSSRYLVKRTGEKVFLECVQDMDHENMFWYRQDPGLGLRLIYFSYDVKMKEKGDIPEGYSVSREKKERFSLILESASTNQTSMYLCASSSQEVSSYNEQFFGPGTRLTVL.

The V and J genes are TRBV28 and TRBJ2-7, with 7 nucleotides matching TRBD1. The germline V gene encodes CDR1 MDHEN and CDR2 SYDVKM. There are 15 residues in the CDR3. The ends lost 0 bases at V and 3 bases at J; junction bases unmatched: 5. For the CDR3, the DNA is TGTGCCAGCAGTTTATGGGGGACAGCAGACTACGAGCAGTACTTC. As protein: CASSLWGTADYEQYF.

The chain couples TRBV7-2 to TRBJ2-7, with TRBD2 matching 12 bases. The CDR3 totals 14 residues. V lost 8 bases to trimming and J lost 4 bases; unmatched junction nucleotides: 6. Germline assignment: CDR1 SGHTA and CDR2 FQGNSA. CDR3 region: CASAWTSGNYEQYF. DNA of the CDR3: TGTGCCAGCGCCTGGACTAGCGGGAATTACGAGCAGTACTTC.

This chain links TRBV10-3 with TRBJ2-4; D unresolved. This CDR3 is 15 amino acids long. From germline, CDR1 is ENHRY and CDR2 SYGVKD. Trimming pared 0 bases from V and 0 bases from J, leaving 6 bases between. This CDR3 reads CAISESQLAKNIQYF. As DNA, the CDR3 is TGTGCCATCAGTGAGTCTCAGTTAGCCAAAAACATTCAGTACTTC.

This rearrangement joins TRBV9 to TRBJ2-7, with 9 bases lining up with TRBD2. CDR1 is SGDLS and CDR2 is YYNGEE in the germline V gene. V dropped 3 bases and J dropped 5; count of bases not matched to a gene: 6. This CDR3 region has 14 residues. This CDR3 reads CASSGSGRWDEQYF. The CDR3 DNA reads as TGTGCCAGCAGCGGGAGCGGGAGGTGGGACGAGCAGTACTTC.

The V call is TRBV5-1, the J call TRBJ1-4, with 9 bases identical to TRBD1. This CDR3 is built from 14 residues. The V segment lost 4 bases and the J segment 6 bases; nucleotides outside the gene matches: 4. Germline CDR1 and CDR2: SGHRS and YFSETQ. Here the CDR3 reads CASSPDRGDEKLFF. The DNA of the CDR3 is TGCGCCAGCAGCCCGGACAGGGGTGATGAAAAACTGTTTTTT.

The chain is built from TRBV6-5 and TRBJ2-3, with D hard to call. This CDR3 is 14 amino acids long. Deletions cut 5 bases from V and 3 bases from J, with 12 bases between. Germline lookup yields CDR1 MNHEY and CDR2 SVGAGI. The CDR3, as DNA: TGTGCCAGCAGTCTAGGTCCTGGGACAGATACGCAGTATTTT. Residues: CASSLGPGTDTQYF.

This rearrangement joins TRBV6-5 to TRBJ2-7, with 7 positions matching TRBD2. J lost 2 bases, V lost 0 bases, and 4 bases had no gene match. CDR1 MNHEY and CDR2 SVGAGI come from the germline V gene. This CDR3 is built from 15 residues. The CDR3 DNA is TGTGCCAGCAGTTACTCGGAAGCGGGAACCTACGAGCAGTACTTC. Translation: CASSYSEAGTYEQYF.

The J gene is TRBJ1-1, the V gene TRBV7-8; TRBD1 is a possible D gene (6 bases). Trimming removed 7 bases at V and 0 bases at J, with 12 bases between. Germline V gene data show CDR1 as SGHVS and CDR2 as FQNEAQ. This CDR3 is built from 14 residues. CDR3 residues: CASKVAGVNTEAFF. The CDR3 DNA reads TGTGCCAGCAAGGTAGCAGGGGTGAACACTGAAGCTTTCTTT.

The CDR3 DNA reads TGTGCCAGTAGTAATCAGGGTGGTTACGAGCAGTACTTC. Its translation is CASSNQGGYEQYF. V is TRBV19 and J is TRBJ2-7, with D possibly being TRBD1 (5 bases). The germline V gene has CDR1 LNHDA and CDR2 SQIVND (reference sequence). Deletions cut 4 bases from V and 4 bases from J, with 11 bases between. The CDR3 has 13 amino acids.

CDR3: CASSVEDQARGNTEAFF. The CDR3 DNA reads TGTGCCAGCAGCGTAGAGGATCAGGCCCGGGGGAACACTGAAGCTTTCTTT. The V gene is TRBV9, the J gene TRBJ1-1; D is undetermined. CDR3 length: 17 amino acids. Trimming removed 0 bases at V and 1 base at J, with 16 bases between. The germline V gene has CDR1 SGDLS and CDR2 YYNGEE.

The rearrangement links TRBV19 to TRBJ2-1; D might be TRBD1 (5 bases). This CDR3 contains 16 residues. The V end was cut by 5 bases, the J end by 0 bases, with 14 bases between. Germline CDR1 and CDR2: LNHDA and SQIVND (reference sequence). This CDR3 is CASSSGDSYSYNEQFF. DNA of the CDR3: TGTGCCAGTAGTTCCGGCGACAGTTACTCCTACAATGAGCAGTTCTTC. The entire variable domain, with the rest obtained from reference TRBV19 and TRBJ2-1, is as follows: DGGITQSPKYLFRKEGQNVTLSCEQNLNHDAMYWYRQDPGQGLRLIYYSQIVNDFQKGDIAEGYSVSREKKESFPLTVTSAQKNPTAFYLCASSSGDSYSYNEQFFGPGTRLTVL.

The J gene is TRBJ2-3, the V gene TRBV30, with D uncertain. The CDR3 covers 12 residues. V lost 4 bases and J 1 base, leaving 6 bases between the germline ends. Germline CDR1 reads GTSNPN; CDR2 reads SVGIG (reference sequence). CDR3 sequence reads: CAWTPGTDTQYF. The CDR3 nucleotides are TGTGCCTGGACCCCAGGCACAGATACGCAGTATTTT.

This clone was seen only a few times. V usage is TRBV28 and J usage is TRBJ1-1; D not certain. Germline V gene sequence: CDR1 MDHEN, CDR2 SYDVKM. Trimming stripped 4 bases from V and 7 bases from J, with 16 bases between. The CDR3 is 14 residues long. CDR3 region: CASSSAGNYDEAFF. For the CDR3, the DNA is TGTGCCAGCAGTTCCGCCGGGAACTACGATGAAGCTTTCTTT.